The T cell receptor (beta chain) described here comes from a study of graft-versus-host responses after intestinal transplantation. Across the study: Transplant recipients had multivisceral, liver-intestinal, or isolated intestinal grafts. The whole recipient group had anti-thymocyte globulin induction followed by tacrolimus and steroids for around three years.

Assay: immunoSEQ multiplex PCR; the TCRdb copy retains only in-frame clones and omits some. This table has over 65,000 clones, around 93% appearing once. Note on this clone: Its cognate antigen is unknown.

CDR3 length equals 17 residues. Germline assignment: CDR1 MNHNS and CDR2 SASEGT. J was trimmed by 3 bases and V by 4 bases; bases with no gene match: 10. The source of this sequence is a human donor who was the organ donor for an intestinal transplant. The genes are TRBV6-1 and TRBJ2-3; TRBD2 matches 10 bases. Sequenced here: unstimulated CD8+ T cells sorted from spleen or lymph node cells, sampled before transplant. CDR3 sequence reads: CASSGSRTSGVTDTQYF. In nucleotides, the CDR3 is TGTGCCAGCAGTGGGAGTCGAACTAGCGGGGTGACAGATACGCAGTATTTT.